This T cell receptor beta chain derives from a study of T cell responses to AZD1222 COVID-19 vaccine. Assay: immunoSEQ multiplex PCR; the TCRdb copy retains only in-frame clones and omits some. The table has 90,000 to 120,000 clones, roughly 90% seen once. V lost 6 bases and J lost 2; bases outside the gene matches: 19. The CDR3 covers 19 residues. The V gene's germline CDR1 is ENHRY and CDR2 SYGVKD. Note on this clone: No antigen is known for it.

Study-wide results and limits: Clonal diversity was possibly underestimated, and white British individuals and females predominated among donors. Vaccine-associated CD4 TCRs ranged over spike, dominating at 160-218 and 743-854. Seropositivity was recorded at baseline in only a handful of AZD1222 recipients.

Sample: peripheral blood, taken on day 0 of AZD1222 vaccination. This TCR derives from an adult in good health. The chain combines TRBV10-3 with TRBJ1-5; 7 bases agree with TRBD1. DNA for the CDR3: TGTGCCATCAGCGGGACGGAGGCACTCTCAGGGGGACGCAATCAGCCCCAGCATTTT. This encodes CAISGTEALSGGRNQPQHF.